This T cell receptor (beta chain) was captured in a study of T cell responses to AZD1222 COVID-19 vaccine. V was pared by 4 bases and J by 5 bases, with 9 bases of the junction left unmatched. CDR1 is SGHVS and CDR2 is FNYEAQ in the germline V gene. The CDR3 runs 15 residues. The repertoire was sequenced with immunoSEQ multiplex PCR; TCRdb's copy has only in-frame clones and lacks some. The sample lists 110,000 or so clones, 70% to 90% seen once, with under 20% in the top ten. The chain couples TRBV7-6 to TRBJ2-5; 8 nucleotides match TRBD1. The clonotype was recovered from an adult in good health. The sample consisted of peripheral blood, taken on day 0 of AZD1222 vaccination. CDR3 region: CASSSFDRGSETQYF. The CDR3 region has the DNA TGTGCCAGCAGCTCATTTGACAGGGGCTCCGAGACCCAGTACTTC.